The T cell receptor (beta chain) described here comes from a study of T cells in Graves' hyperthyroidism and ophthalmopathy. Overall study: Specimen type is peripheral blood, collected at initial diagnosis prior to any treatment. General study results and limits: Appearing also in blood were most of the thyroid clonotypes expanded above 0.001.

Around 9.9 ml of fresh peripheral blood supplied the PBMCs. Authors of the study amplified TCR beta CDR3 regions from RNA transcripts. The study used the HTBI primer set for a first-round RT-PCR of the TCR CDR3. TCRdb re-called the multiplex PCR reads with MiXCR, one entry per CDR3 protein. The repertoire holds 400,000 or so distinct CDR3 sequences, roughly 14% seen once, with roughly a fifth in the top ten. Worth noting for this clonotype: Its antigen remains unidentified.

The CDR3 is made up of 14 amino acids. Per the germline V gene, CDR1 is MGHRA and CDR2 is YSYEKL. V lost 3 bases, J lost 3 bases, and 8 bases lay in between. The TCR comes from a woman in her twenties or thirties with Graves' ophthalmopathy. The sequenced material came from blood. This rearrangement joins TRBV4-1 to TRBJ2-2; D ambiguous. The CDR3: CASSQGTYTGELFF. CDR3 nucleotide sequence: TGCGCCAGCAGCCAGGGTACCTACACCGGGGAGCTGTTTTTT.